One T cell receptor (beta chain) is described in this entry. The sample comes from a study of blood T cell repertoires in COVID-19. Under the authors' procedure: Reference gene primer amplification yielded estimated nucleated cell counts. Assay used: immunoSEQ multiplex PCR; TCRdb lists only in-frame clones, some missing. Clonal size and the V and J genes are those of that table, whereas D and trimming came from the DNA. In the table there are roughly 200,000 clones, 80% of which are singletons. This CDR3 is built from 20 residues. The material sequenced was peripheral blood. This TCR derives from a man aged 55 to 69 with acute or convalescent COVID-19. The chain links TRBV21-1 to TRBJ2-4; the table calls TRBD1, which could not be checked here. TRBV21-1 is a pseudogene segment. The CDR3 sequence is CASSKAGVKGGGYAKNIQYF. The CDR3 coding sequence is TGTGCCAGCAGCAAAGCGGGCGTTAAAGGGGGTGGATATGCCAAAAACATTCAGTACTTC.